These 21 T cell receptor beta chains were sequenced from one sample in a study of T cell responses to AZD1222 COVID-19 vaccine. Only in-frame clones appear in the TCRdb table, and some are missing; sequencing was by immunoSEQ multiplex PCR. The sample yields about 150,000 clones, about 93% seen once. This material consisted of peripheral blood, taken on day 0 of AZD1222 vaccination. The receptors were gathered from an adult in good health.

DNA for the CDR3: TGTGCCAGTAGGGCAGAATCCTTCTATGGCTACACCTTC. Its translation: CASRAESFYGYTF. The V and J genes are TRBV19 and TRBJ1-2; D not resolved. With 6 bases removed from V and 4 bases from J, the gap between germline ends came to 12 bases. CDR3 length equals 13 residues. Germline CDR1 LNHDA, CDR2 SQIVND (reference sequence).

J is TRBJ1-6 and V is TRBV28; D is uncertain. The CDR3 is 13 residues long. V gave up 7 bases and J gave up 4 bases, with 8 bases separating them. Germline V lookup: CDR1 MDHEN, CDR2 SYDVKM. For the CDR3, the DNA is TGTGCCAGCAACCTCCCTTATAATTCACCCCTCCACTTT. This translates into CASNLPYNSPLHF.

V is TRBV6-1 and J is TRBJ1-2, with D perhaps matching TRBD1 (5 bases). The CDR3 has 15 residues. The germline gives CDR1 MNHNS, CDR2 SASEGT. Deletions cut 3 bases from V and 4 bases from J, with 15 bases between. In nucleotides, the CDR3 is TGTGCCAGCAGTGACCCCTACGATGGGGCCTATGGCTACACCTTC. It codes for CASSDPYDGAYGYTF.

This chain joins TRBV10-3 and TRBJ1-6, with TRBD1 as a possible D gene (5 bases). Trimming cost V 5 bases and J 4 bases, with 6 bases left between them. This CDR3 region has 13 residues. Looked up from germline, CDR1 is ENHRY and CDR2 is SYGVKD. The CDR3 protein is CAISRQYNSPLHF. CDR3 nucleotide sequence: TGTGCCATCAGTCGACAGTATAATTCACCCCTCCACTTT.

In its sample, this clone was seen a few times. The rearrangement links TRBV27 to TRBJ2-7, with 7 bases lining up with TRBD2. This CDR3 is built from 13 residues. V dropped 3 bases and J dropped 4; count of bases not matched to a gene: 3. Germline-derived CDR1 and CDR2 are MNHEY and SMNVEV (reference sequence). This CDR3 reads CASSFRAGYEQYF. Here the CDR3 DNA reads TGTGCCAGCAGTTTCCGAGCGGGATACGAGCAGTACTTC.

This clone was seen a few times. The genes are TRBV19 and TRBJ2-3; D gene ambiguous. The V gene's germline CDR1 is LNHDA and CDR2 SQIVND (reference sequence). The CDR3 length is 15 residues. The V and J ends lost 3 bases and 8 bases respectively, with 18 bases between them. CDR3 sequence reads: CASSMEQVPPRTQYF. DNA for the CDR3: TGTGCCAGTAGTATGGAGCAGGTCCCCCCCCGTACGCAGTATTTT.

The chain couples TRBV12-3 or TRBV12-4 to TRBJ2-1, with D perhaps TRBD2 (5 bases). The CDR3 loop spans 13 amino acids. V gave up 6 bases and J gave up 7 bases, with 13 bases separating them. As DNA, the CDR3 is TGTGCCAGCAGCAGAAGAGGCGGGAATGAGCAGTTCTTC. It encodes CASSRRGGNEQFF.

To note about this clone: This CDR3 is also generated by other DNA sequences in the sample. V and J are TRBV6-5 and TRBJ2-7; 9 bases agree with TRBD1. Looked up from germline, CDR1 is MNHEY and CDR2 is SVGAGI. The CDR3 sequence is 14 residues long. V shed 5 bases and J 4 bases; nucleotides not matched to a gene: 6. The CDR3 reads CASSPGTGKYEQYF. In DNA form, the CDR3 reads TGTGCCAGCAGTCCCGGGACAGGGAAGTACGAGCAGTACTTC.

J is TRBJ2-7 and V is TRBV6-2 or TRBV6-3, with D uncertain. This CDR3 spans 12 amino acids. Germline V gives CDR1 MNHEY, CDR2 SVGEGT. Between the trimmed V and J ends, which lost 5 bases and 2 bases, there was a span of 7 bases. The chain's CDR3 is CASSPIPYEQYF. The CDR3 region has the DNA TGTGCCAGCAGTCCCATCCCCTACGAGCAGTACTTC.

The chain combines TRBV24-1 with TRBJ2-1; a possible D gene is TRBD2 (6 bases). The CDR3 spans 17 residues. CDR1 KGHDR and CDR2 SFDVKD come from the germline V gene. Deletions cut 2 bases from V and 7 bases from J, with 20 bases between. The CDR3 coding sequence is TGTGCCACCAGTGATTCTGGGAGGAGGGATGTTGTAAATGAGCAGTTCTTC. It is translated as CATSDSGRRDVVNEQFF.

The chain combines TRBV2 with TRBJ2-7; tentatively, D is TRBD1 (6 bases). Looked up from germline, CDR1 is SNHLY and CDR2 is FYNNEI. CDR3 size: 13 residues. Trimming stripped 7 bases from V and 4 bases from J, with 14 bases between. The CDR3 reads CASKNRENYEQYF. CDR3 nucleotides: TGTGCCAGCAAAAACAGGGAAAATTACGAGCAGTACTTC.

J is TRBJ2-7 and V is TRBV3-1 (or the pseudogene TRBV3-2); weak D call: TRBD1 (7 bases). Germline CDR1 reads LGHDT; CDR2 reads YNNKEL (reference sequence). The CDR3 contains 16 residues. Between the trimmed V and J ends, which lost 4 bases and 3 bases, there was a span of 19 bases. CDR3 sequence: CASSPLGGSGGYEQYF. CDR3 DNA: TGTGCCAGCAGCCCTCTAGGGGGCTCCGGGGGCTACGAGCAGTACTTC.

The chain links TRBV7-9 to TRBJ2-3; 8 bases are shared with TRBD1. Germline trimming cut 7 bases from V and 2 bases from J; bases unmatched to any gene: 11. CDR1 and CDR2 from the germline V gene are SEHNR and FQNEAQ (reference sequence). This CDR3 region has 16 residues. This chain's CDR3 is CASILQDRGTTDTQYF. The CDR3 DNA sequence: TGTGCCAGCATCCTCCAAGACAGGGGAACCACAGATACGCAGTATTTT. Full variable domain (outside the CDR3, taken from reference TRBV7-9 and TRBJ2-3): DTGVSQNPRHKITKRGQNVTFRCDPISEHNRLYWYRQTLGQGPEFLTYFQNEAQLEKSRLLSDRFSAERPKGSFSTLEIQRTEQGDSAMYLCASILQDRGTTDTQYFGPGTRLTVL.

The chain recombines TRBV2 with TRBJ1-1; 8 positions agree with TRBD1. This CDR3 has 13 residues. Germline loops: CDR1 SNHLY, CDR2 FYNNEI. J lost 5 bases, V lost 11 bases, and 10 bases had no gene match. CDR3 nucleotide sequence: TGTGCCGTCGGCGGGCAGGGGGCAACTGAAGCTTTCTTT. Residues: CAVGGQGATEAFF.

This clone was detected only once. V usage is TRBV6-1 and J usage is TRBJ1-4; D unresolved. V was pared by 1 base and J by 0 bases, with 12 bases between. CDR1 is MNHNS, CDR2 SASEGT, per germline. The CDR3 sequence is 17 residues long. In DNA, the CDR3 is TGTGCCAGCAGTGAAGGGGGTCGGGGAGCAACTAATGAAAAACTGTTTTTT. Protein sequence: CASSEGGRGATNEKLFF.

This rearrangement joins TRBV5-6 to TRBJ1-3; possibly TRBD1 for D (5 bases). CDR1 is SGHDT, CDR2 YYEEEE, per germline. CDR3 size: 15 residues. V was cut by 10 bases and J by 3 bases, with 20 bases left in between. CDR3 DNA sequence: TGTGCCTGTTCACGAGGAGGGGCCCTTGGAAACACCATATATTTT. The encoded protein is CACSRGGALGNTIYF.

The V gene is TRBV9, the J gene TRBJ2-2; perhaps TRBD2 as D (6 bases). This CDR3 is 17 amino acids long. CDR1 and CDR2 from the germline V gene are SGDLS and YYNGEE. The V end lost 0 bases, the J end lost 0 bases, and 12 bases lay between the germline ends. The CDR3: CASSVGGSGANTGELFF. The CDR3 DNA reads as TGTGCCAGCAGCGTAGGAGGTAGCGGCGCGAACACCGGGGAGCTGTTTTTT.

V and J are TRBV4-2 and TRBJ1-3; D call uncertain. The CDR3 runs 16 residues. Germline values: CDR1 LGHNA, CDR2 YNFKEQ. V shed 0 bases and J shed 0 bases, with 9 bases lying between them. Written as DNA, the CDR3 is TGTGCCAGCAGCCAAGACGACGGAATCTCTGGAAACACCATATATTTT. It yields the protein CASSQDDGISGNTIYF.

This chain joins TRBV24-1 and TRBJ1-2; D is uncertain. Between the trimmed V and J ends, which lost 4 bases and 0 bases, there was a span of 8 bases. The CDR3 extends over 14 amino acids. From germline, CDR1 is KGHDR and CDR2 SFDVKD. As DNA, the CDR3 is TGTGCCACCAGTGAGGGATCTACTAACTATGGCTACACCTTC. Protein: CATSEGSTNYGYTF.

This chain connects TRBV18 to TRBJ2-1; 9 positions agree with TRBD1. The CDR3 sequence is 15 residues long. Germline-derived CDR1 and CDR2 are KGHSH and LQKENI. V was pared by 6 bases and J by 5 bases, with 8 bases of the junction left unmatched. The CDR3 DNA reads as TGTGCCAGCTCCCCCGGACAGGGGAGAAACAATGAGCAGTTCTTC. It encodes CASSPGQGRNNEQFF. Full variable domain (remainder filled in from reference TRBV18 and TRBJ2-1): NAGVMQNPRHLVRRRGQEARLRCSPMKGHSHVYWYRQLPEEGLKFMVYLQKENIIDESGMPKERFSAEFPKEGPSILRIQQVVRGDSAAYFCASSPGQGRNNEQFFGPGTRLTVL.

The chain joins TRBV2 to TRBJ2-7, with unresolved D. From germline, CDR1 is SNHLY and CDR2 FYNNEI. Trimming removed 3 bases at V and 0 bases at J, with 3 bases between. CDR3 size: 12 residues. The CDR3 bases are TGTGCCAGCAGTGATGCCTCCTACGAGCAGTACTTC. This translates into CASSDASYEQYF.